This is a list of T cell receptor beta chains from one sample in a study of T-cell reconstitution after alpha-beta-depleted transplantation in children. One entry per CDR3 protein results from TCRdb running MiXCR on the PCR reads. Counted here are some 100,000 distinct CDR3 sequences, less than 25% occurring once; the ten biggest clones make up about a fifth. Sequenced material: PBMCs, taken before TCRalphabeta/CD19-depleted stem cell transplant. The receptor source for this set is a boy younger than 10 with acute lymphoblastic leukemia, due to receive a stem cell transplant. The CDR3 runs from the conserved cysteine through the conserved F or W. The D gene is left open where the match is weak.

D: TRBD2; length: 17; J: TRBJ2-1; V: TRBV7-9; CDR3: CASSLKGTSGSFYEQFF
D: .; length: 14; J: TRBJ2-7; V: TRBV7-9; CDR3: CASSRAEGPGEQYF
D: .; length: 13; J: TRBJ2-5; V: TRBV5-1; CDR3: CASSFGGIETQYF
D: TRBD2; length: 15; J: TRBJ2-2; V: TRBV2; CDR3: CASSGTSGGTGELFF
D: TRBD1; length: 17; J: TRBJ1-1; V: TRBV28; CDR3: CASSLTGQGSPNTEAFF
D: TRBD1; length: 14; J: TRBJ2-4; V: TRBV7-2; CDR3: CASSPQGAVDIQYF
D: .; length: 16; J: TRBJ2-1; V: TRBV7-9; CDR3: CASSLIVLPGAHPEFF
D: .; length: 13; J: TRBJ2-2; V: TRBV5-1; CDR3: CASSLEGDGELFF
D: .; length: 15; J: TRBJ2-1; V: TRBV6-2/TRBV6-3; CDR3: CASSFLPGSYNEQFF
D: TRBD2; length: 15; J: TRBJ2-1; V: TRBV7-2; CDR3: CASSLQTSGANEHFF
D: .; length: 11; J: TRBJ1-2; V: TRBV6-1; CDR3: CASRGELDYTF
D: TRBD1; length: 15; J: TRBJ2-3; V: TRBV11-1; CDR3: CASSPIRGRADTQYF
D: .; length: 18; J: TRBJ2-1; V: TRBV3-1; CDR3: CASSQAQWFGSAYNEQFF
D: .; length: 16; J: TRBJ2-1; V: TRBV3-1; CDR3: CASSQVPNGLDNEQFF
D: .; length: 16; J: TRBJ2-5; V: TRBV28; CDR3: CATSPMGEGGQETQYF
D: TRBD1; length: 15; J: TRBJ1-1; V: TRBV15; CDR3: CATSRAMTGGTEAFF
D: TRBD1; length: 14; J: TRBJ1-4; V: TRBV9; CDR3: CASSDSDRGSMVFF
D: .; length: 16; J: TRBJ2-1; V: TRBV2; CDR3: CASYGRGSFLGNEQFF
D: TRBD1; length: 13; J: TRBJ1-2; V: TRBV28; CDR3: CASRRTGFGGYTF
D: .; length: 15; J: TRBJ2-7; V: TRBV9; CDR3: CASSASPEDWDEQYF
D: TRBD2; length: 14; J: TRBJ2-3; V: TRBV9; CDR3: CASSGLAGGDTQYF
D: .; length: 14; J: TRBJ1-1; V: TRBV7-2; CDR3: CASSLVSGGFEAFF
D: TRBD1; length: 14; J: TRBJ1-5; V: TRBV6-5; CDR3: CASSWDRSSQPQHF
D: .; length: 14; J: TRBJ2-1; V: TRBV20-1; CDR3: CSARPLASYNEQFF
D: .; length: 12; J: TRBJ1-1; V: TRBV29-1; CDR3: CSSGGVHTEAFF
D: .; length: 16; J: TRBJ2-2; V: TRBV12-3/TRBV12-4; CDR3: CASRPPGAGEGVWLFF
D: TRBD2; length: 15; J: TRBJ2-5; V: TRBV5-1; CDR3: CASSFLAEVQETQYF
D: .; length: 20; J: TRBJ1-4; V: TRBV14; CDR3: CASSQDSPRERPVLGEKLFF
D: .; length: 13; J: TRBJ2-1; V: TRBV10-3; CDR3: CAISVGEGYEQFF
D: .; length: 16; J: TRBJ2-1; V: TRBV3-1; CDR3: CASSQDWRGSYNEQFF
D: .; length: 13; J: TRBJ2-1; V: TRBV12-3/TRBV12-4; CDR3: CASSYLRFNEQFF
D: TRBD2; length: 18; J: TRBJ2-3; V: TRBV29-1; CDR3: CSVLDPLLAEGGTDTQYF
D: .; length: 14; J: TRBJ2-7; V: TRBV10-3; CDR3: CAISEPISGGEQYF
D: TRBD1; length: 15; J: TRBJ1-1; V: TRBV6-1; CDR3: CASSVRGRVGSEAFF
D: .; length: 13; J: TRBJ1-5; V: TRBV28; CDR3: CASSPPNNQPQHF
D: .; length: 15; J: TRBJ1-4; V: TRBV13; CDR3: CASSLGSGVNEKLFF
D: TRBD1; length: 16; J: TRBJ1-6; V: TRBV5-1; CDR3: CASSPDRLSYNSPLHF
D: TRBD1; length: 16; J: TRBJ2-2; V: TRBV24-1; CDR3: CATSGWTGSGTGELFF
D: TRBD2; length: 13; J: TRBJ2-1; V: TRBV5-1; CDR3: CASTTGGYNEQFF
D: TRBD2; length: 15; J: TRBJ2-7; V: TRBV12-3/TRBV12-4; CDR3: CASSLGGTRASEQYF
D: .; length: 16; J: TRBJ2-4; V: TRBV28; CDR3: CASSLRSGLAKNIQYF
D: .; length: 15; J: TRBJ1-1; V: TRBV28; CDR3: CASSLSGRGNTEAFF
D: .; length: 18; J: TRBJ1-2; V: TRBV5-1; CDR3: CASSLERSATGGSDGYTF
D: .; length: 12; J: TRBJ1-2; V: TRBV5-1; CDR3: CASSHGGYGYTF
D: TRBD2; length: 14; J: TRBJ2-3; V: TRBV7-8; CDR3: CASSWTSGGDTQYF
D: .; length: 14; J: TRBJ2-2; V: TRBV7-9; CDR3: CASRSGGDTGELFF